Described below is a single TCR beta chain sequence and its context. Between the trimmed V and J ends, which lost 2 bases and 6 bases, there was a span of 16 bases. The CDR3 is made up of 16 amino acids. The germline V gene encodes CDR1 SGHAT and CDR2 FQNNGV. These data come from a study of blood T cell repertoires in COVID-19. The wider study: The analysed material was cDNA or gDNA that came from T cells, B-cell-depleted T cells, or PBMCs.

In the study's own analysis: Reference gene primer amplification gave estimated nucleated cell counts. Some clones are missing from TCRdb's copy, which holds only in-frame ones; the method was immunoSEQ multiplex PCR. For V, J and clone size, that table is used; D and trimming come from the DNA. The table shows 55,000 to 80,000 clones, with around 82% occurring only once. Sequencing was carried out using peripheral blood. This clonotype was sampled from an elderly man with active COVID-19. The chain links TRBV11-2 to TRBJ2-2; D is perhaps TRBD1 (6 bases). CDR3 sequence: CASSLLLGALAGELFF. The CDR3 DNA sequence: TGTGCCAGCAGCTTATTGTTGGGGGCTCTGGCCGGGGAGCTGTTTTTT.